The entry below gives a single TCR beta chain sequence along with its context. Library construction for TCR beta used iRepertoire HTBI primers and Arm-PCR of CDR3 regions. TCRdb reprocessed the multiplex PCR reads via MiXCR and lists one record per CDR3 protein. Of under 450,000 distinct CDR3 sequences listed, 16% were seen once; the top ten hold 20%. These data are taken from a study of regulatory T cells in long-lasting Graves disease. Study overall: Graves' patients, diagnosed recently, had received antithyroid drugs under 3 months.

Germline loops: CDR1 WNHNN, CDR2 SYGVQD (reference sequence). Trimming removed 6 bases from V and 3 bases from J; junction bases left unmatched: 1. CDR3 size: 13 residues. Time point noted: newly diagnosed GD, antithyroid drugs for less than 3 months. The authors made the TCR library using RNA they extracted from PBMCs. In addition, the sample was reused for a study of T cells in Graves' hyperthyroidism and ophthalmopathy. This second study notes: The study left out patients who had uncontrolled infection, other autoimmune disease, pregnancy or lactation. Also found in blood were most expanded thyroid clonotypes above 0.001. Ophthalmopathy was model-predicted a median around 6.7 months pre-onset.

The source is a woman aged 18 to 35 with Graves disease. The sample was peripheral blood mononuclear cells (PBMCs), taken at new diagnosis, from a patient treated with antithyroid drugs. The chain uses TRBV10-1 and TRBJ2-5, with 10 positions matching TRBD1. The chain's CDR3 is CASRGTGEETQYF. CDR3 DNA sequence: TGCGCCAGCAGAGGGACAGGGGAAGAGACCCAGTACTTC.